This record concerns one TCR beta chain sequence. Assay used: immunoSEQ multiplex PCR; TCRdb lists only in-frame clones, some missing. The sample yields about 220,000 clones, 86% seen once. CDR3 length equals 17 residues. Trimming took 3 bases from V and 1 from J; bases not matched to a gene: 8. The germline CDR1 and CDR2 sequences are LNHDA and SQIVND (reference sequence). This sample is drawn from a study of blood T cell repertoires in COVID-19. This sequence joins TRBV19 and TRBJ1-2; 10 nucleotides line up with TRBD1. Input material: PBMCs or T cells enriched from blood (not recorded which). This TCR was recovered from a woman in her thirties or forties with acute COVID-19. The CDR3 here is CASSIVTGTGVNYGYTF. The CDR3 DNA reads TGTGCCAGTAGTATTGTTACCGGGACAGGGGTTAACTATGGCTACACCTTC. Filled out from reference TRBV19 and TRBJ1-2, the complete variable domain reads DGGITQSPKYLFRKEGQNVTLSCEQNLNHDAMYWYRQDPGQGLRLIYYSQIVNDFQKGDIAEGYSVSREKKESFPLTVTSAQKNPTAFYLCASSIVTGTGVNYGYTFGSGTRLTVV.